This is a list of T cell receptor beta chains from one sample in a study of identifying expanded T cells in peripheral blood. Produced via immunoSEQ multiplex PCR; TCRdb's table is partial and in-frame only. In the table there are 120,000 or so clones, roughly 84% of which are singletons. Sequencing input: blood. These receptors were taken from a person between 18 and 75 years old in good health. CDR3s include the opening cysteine and the closing phenylalanine or tryptophan. A D gene is named only where the DNA matches it firmly. Some rows mark clone size as missing; the rest say once, few, many or name a class of expanded clone.

V	size	J	D	CDR3	DNA
TRBV7-6	.	TRBJ1-1	TRBD1	CASSLDRFRGFENTEAFF	TGTGCCAGCAGCCTGGACAGGTTTCGCGGATTTGAGAACACTGAAGCTTTCTTT
TRBV6-6	.	TRBJ1-1	.	CASRAGGTEAFF	TGTGCCAGCAGGGCGGGGGGGACTGAAGCTTTCTTT
TRBV7-2	.	TRBJ1-1	.	CASSLVDRQTEAFF	TGTGCCAGCAGCTTAGTGGATCGACAGACTGAAGCTTTCTTT
TRBV7-2	.	TRBJ1-1	.	CASSSAGRLNTEAFF	TGTGCCAGCAGCTCCGCGGGACGGTTGAACACTGAAGCTTTCTTT
TRBV7-9	.	TRBJ1-2	TRBD1	CASSFGYDRENIGYTF	TGTGCCAGCAGCTTCGGGTATGACAGGGAAAATATCGGCTACACCTTC
TRBV7-7	.	TRBJ2-5	.	CASSPPGPGTQYF	TGTGCCAGCAGCCCACCGGGACCCGGGACCCAGTACTTC
TRBV16	few	TRBJ1-2	.	CASSQFETLSTYGYTF	TGTGCCAGCAGCCAATTTGAGACACTCTCGACTTATGGCTACACCTTC
TRBV6-1	.	TRBJ2-7	.	CASSEAGGPYEQYF	TGTGCCAGCAGTGAAGCGGGGGGACCCTACGAGCAGTACTTC
TRBV6-4	few	TRBJ2-7	.	CASSDSIRGEQYF	TGTGCCAGCAGTGACTCGATTCGGGGCGAGCAGTACTTC
TRBV11-2	.	TRBJ2-2	.	CASSRRGRRGDTGELFF	TGTGCCAGCAGCCGCCGCGGTAGGAGGGGGGACACCGGGGAGCTGTTTTTT
TRBV27	.	TRBJ1-2	TRBD1	CASSFNQDRGGYTF	TGTGCCAGCAGTTTTAATCAGGACAGGGGTGGCTACACCTTC
TRBV2	.	TRBJ1-2	.	CASSLRGQDGYTF	TGTGCCAGCAGTCTCCGGGGGCAAGATGGCTACACCTTC
TRBV7-9	.	TRBJ1-5	.	CASSLTGNQPQHF	TGTGCCAGCAGCTTAACAGGGAATCAGCCCCAGCATTTT
TRBV5-6	.	TRBJ2-7	TRBD1	CASSYTGTGSGEQYF	TGTGCCAGCAGCTACACCGGGACAGGGAGCGGCGAGCAGTACTTC